This T cell receptor beta chain was sequenced in a study of cytomegalovirus exposure and HLA in healthy donors. This PCR relied on a set of 60 Vbeta primers and 13 Jbeta primers. Profiled with immunoSEQ multiplex PCR; TCRdb holds only in-frame clones, not every one. The sample lists 150,000 to 200,000 clones; 65% to 80% were seen once. General study findings and limits: It emerged from a later analysis that several of the most significant clusters appeared to be linked to common viral pathogens.

This clone was seen a few times. The target antigen is unknown. The germline V gene encodes CDR1 SNHLY and CDR2 FYNNEI. The length of the CDR3 is 14 residues. Trimming took 6 bases from V and 6 from J; bases not matched to a gene: 6. The TCR was taken from a woman between 25 and 40 years old in good health and CMV-seropositive. Sequencing was done on a sample of PBMCs. The rearrangement uses TRBV2 and TRBJ2-3; 10 nucleotides align to TRBD1. The CDR3 sequence: CASSPRQGADTQYF. The DNA of the CDR3 is TGTGCCAGCAGCCCGAGACAGGGGGCGGATACGCAGTATTTT.